A selection of T cell receptor beta chains follows, all from one sample in a study of blood T cell repertoires in COVID-19. TCRdb's copy holds only in-frame clones and misses some; the assay was immunoSEQ multiplex PCR. Counted here are around 190,000 clones, around 83% occurring once; the ten biggest clones make up less than 5.5%. The sample taken for sequencing was peripheral blood. These receptors all come from a woman older than 75 with acute or convalescent COVID-19. CDR3s include the opening cysteine and the closing phenylalanine or tryptophan. The D gene is left open where the match is weak. Size is omitted from some rows. Given values are once, few, many or a class for expanded clones.

cdr3_aa	cdr3_nt	v_call	j_call	clone_size	d_call
CASSEPDRAYEQYF	TGTGCCAGCAGTGAACCCGACAGAGCCTACGAGCAGTACTTC	TRBV6-1	TRBJ2-7	-	-
CASSTLGGGNSPLHF	TGTGCCAGTAGTACTCTGGGCGGGGGTAACTCACCCCTCCACTTT	TRBV19	TRBJ1-6	-	-
CASSPQNRDSGGGYTF	TGTGCCAGCAGTCCCCAAAACCGGGACAGTGGAGGCGGCTACACCTTC	TRBV2	TRBJ1-2	-	TRBD1
CASSLYRAGNTIYF	TGTGCCAGCAGCTTATACAGGGCTGGAAACACCATATATTTT	TRBV7-2	TRBJ1-3	-	-
CASSGERSGYGYTF	TGTGCCAGCAGCGGAGAACGGTCGGGCTATGGCTACACCTTC	TRBV9	TRBJ1-2	few	-
CASSQGLGQGDRGNIQYF	TGTGCCAGCAGCCAAGGTCTCGGACAAGGGGACAGGGGGAACATTCAGTACTTC	TRBV3-1/TRBV3-2	TRBJ2-4	-	TRBD1
CASSVQGQPTEAFF	TGTGCCAGCTCAGTCCAGGGTCAGCCCACTGAAGCTTTCTTT	TRBV18	TRBJ1-1	-	-
CASSQDWRVEDTQYF	TGCGCCAGCAGCCAAGACTGGAGAGTAGAAGATACGCAGTATTTT	TRBV4-3	TRBJ2-3	-	-
CASSPDGDKSPLHF	TGCGCCAGCAGTCCGGACGGGGACAAGTCACCCCTCCACTTT	TRBV5-1	TRBJ1-6	-	-
CASSPPTLREKLFF	TGTGCCAGCTCCCCCCCCACCCTTCGGGAAAAACTGTTTTTT	TRBV18	TRBJ1-4	-	-
CASSFLGTSFPVGDTQYF	TGTGCCAGCAGCTTCTTAGGGACTAGTTTCCCGGTGGGAGATACGCAGTATTTT	TRBV7-2	TRBJ2-3	-	TRBD2
CASRSPGGRNYEQYF	TGTGCCAGCAGGTCGCCCGGCGGGCGTAACTACGAGCAGTACTTC	TRBV6-5	TRBJ2-7	-	-
CASSVAPTPSGANVLTF	TGTGCCAGCAGCGTAGCGCCTACCCCTTCTGGGGCCAACGTCCTGACTTTC	TRBV9	TRBJ2-6	-	-
CASSLRTGNYEQFF	TGCGCCAGCAGCCTTAGGACAGGGAACTATGAGCAGTTCTTC	TRBV4-3	TRBJ2-1	-	TRBD1
CASSLALTSGGNEQFF	TGCGCCAGCAGCTTGGCCCTGACTAGCGGGGGCAATGAGCAGTTCTTC	TRBV5-1	TRBJ2-1	-	TRBD2
CASSPQGDDNSPLHF	TGTGCCAGCTCACCGCAGGGTGACGATAATTCACCCCTCCACTTT	TRBV18	TRBJ1-6	-	-
CASSLRGIGNTIYF	TGTGCCAGCAGCCTACGGGGAATAGGAAACACCATATATTTT	TRBV5-6	TRBJ1-3	-	-
CASSLDSRELNEQFF	TGCGCCAGCAGCTTGGACTCGCGGGAACTGAATGAGCAGTTCTTC	TRBV5-1	TRBJ2-1	-	-
CASSPYRDRNTEAFF	TGTGCCAGCAGCCCCTACAGGGATAGGAACACTGAAGCTTTCTTT	TRBV7-9	TRBJ1-1	-	-
CASSRSDYGYTF	TGTGCCAGCAGCCGGTCAGACTATGGCTACACCTTC	TRBV3-1/TRBV3-2	TRBJ1-2	-	-
CSARARGYTF	TGCAGTGCTAGAGCGCGGGGCTACACCTTC	TRBV20-1	TRBJ1-2	-	-
CASSAGSGLSYNEQFF	TGTGCCAGCAGCGCCGGTAGCGGACTGTCCTACAATGAGCAGTTCTTC	TRBV9	TRBJ2-1	-	-
CASSLTGGTEAFF	TGTGCCAGCAGCCTCACAGGGGGGACTGAAGCTTTCTTT	TRBV3-1/TRBV3-2	TRBJ1-1	once	TRBD1
CASSTREGRLGETQYF	TGTGCCAGCAGCACCCGGGAGGGCCGGTTGGGAGAGACCCAGTACTTC	TRBV9	TRBJ2-5	-	TRBD2
CASRAATGGGGETQYF	TGTGCCAGCCGCGCCGCGACCGGGGGCGGGGGAGAGACCCAGTACTTC	TRBV7-3	TRBJ2-5	-	-
CSVAYRLAGVTDTQYF	TGCAGCGTTGCTTATAGACTAGCGGGAGTCACAGATACGCAGTATTTT	TRBV29-1	TRBJ2-3	-	TRBD2
CAISELRTNTGELFF	TGTGCCATCAGTGAGTTGAGGACGAACACCGGGGAGCTGTTTTTT	TRBV10-3	TRBJ2-2	-	-
CAISEWGQGAGGNTIYF	TGTGCCATCAGTGAGTGGGGACAGGGGGCAGGCGGAAACACCATATATTTT	TRBV10-3	TRBJ1-3	few	TRBD1